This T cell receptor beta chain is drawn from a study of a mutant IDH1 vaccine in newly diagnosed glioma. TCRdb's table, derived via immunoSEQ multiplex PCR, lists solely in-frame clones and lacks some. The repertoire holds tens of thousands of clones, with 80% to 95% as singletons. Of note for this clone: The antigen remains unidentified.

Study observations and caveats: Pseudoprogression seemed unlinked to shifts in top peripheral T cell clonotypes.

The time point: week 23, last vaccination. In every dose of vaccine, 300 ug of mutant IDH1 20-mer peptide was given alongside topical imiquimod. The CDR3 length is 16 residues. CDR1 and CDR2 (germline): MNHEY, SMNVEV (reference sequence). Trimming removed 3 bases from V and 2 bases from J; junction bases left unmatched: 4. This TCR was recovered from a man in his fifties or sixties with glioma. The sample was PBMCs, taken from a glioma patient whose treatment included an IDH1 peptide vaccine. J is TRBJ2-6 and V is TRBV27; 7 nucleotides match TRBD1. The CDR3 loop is CASSFIGGAGANVLTF. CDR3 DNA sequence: TGTGCCAGCAGTTTCATAGGGGGCGCTGGGGCCAACGTCCTGACTTTC.